These 27 T cell receptor beta chains were sequenced from one sample in a study of T cells after yellow fever vaccination. In TCRdb, the 5' RACE reads were re-called with MiXCR into one record per CDR3 protein. The sample lists 600,000 to 750,000 distinct CDR3 sequences; roughly an eighth were seen once. The source was PBMCs, collected on the day of the yellow fever booster vaccination. These receptors came from a man aged 25 to 40 who received the YFV17D yellow fever vaccine.

The sample holds a few counts of this clonotype. The rearrangement links TRBV23-1 to TRBJ2-7, with D unclear. TRBV23-1 is designated an ORF whose function remains uncertain. The CDR3 contains 14 residues. V was clipped by 6 bases and J by 1 base, with 13 bases between them. CDR3 region: CASRPPTVSYEQYF. The CDR3 bases are TGCGCCAGCAGACCTCCGACGGTATCCTACGAGCAGTACTTC.

This chain uses TRBV9 with TRBJ2-1, with 7 bases fitting TRBD1. Germline V CDR1 and CDR2: SGDLS, YYNGEE. This CDR3 contains 16 residues. The V gene end was trimmed by 0 bases and the J gene end by 3 bases; junction bases not matched to a gene: 6. CDR3 region: CASSVGAGTDYNEQFF. CDR3 coding DNA: TGTGCCAGCAGCGTAGGGGCCGGGACAGACTACAATGAGCAGTTCTTC.

This clonotype turned up a few times. The V and J genes are TRBV3-1 and TRBJ2-1, with D maybe TRBD2 (7 bases). The CDR3 has 19 amino acids. Germline V gene sequence: CDR1 LGHDT, CDR2 YNNKEL (reference sequence). Between the trimmed V and J ends, which lost 7 bases and 1 base, there was a span of 26 bases. The CDR3 nucleotides are TGTGCCAGCACCCGAGGTTCGGGGGGCGGGCGCCCGTCCTACAATGAGCAGTTCTTC. It is translated as CASTRGSGGGRPSYNEQFF.

This clonotype was recorded only once. This chain connects TRBV18 to TRBJ1-6; D call uncertain. This CDR3 comprises 15 residues. Germline-derived CDR1 and CDR2 are KGHSH and LQKENI. Trimming cost V 0 bases and J 9 bases, with 12 bases left between them. Here the CDR3 DNA reads TGTGCCAGCTCACCACCGGGAGGGCCGGGTTCACCCCTCCACTTT. It yields the protein CASSPPGGPGSPLHF.

This clonotype was seen only a few times. V gene TRBV11-2 combines with J gene TRBJ2-7, with D possibly called TRBD1 or TRBD2 (6 bases each). V lost 5 bases and J 5 bases, leaving 28 bases between the germline ends. The CDR3 spans 18 residues. Germline CDR1 is SGHAT and CDR2 is FQNNGV. The CDR3 nucleotides are TGTGCCAGCAGCCCAGACGGACGGAGGGGGATCGGGGAGAACGAGCAGTACTTC. Protein product: CASSPDGRRGIGENEQYF. Filled out from reference TRBV11-2 and TRBJ2-7, the complete variable domain reads EAGVAQSPRYKIIEKRQSVAFWCNPISGHATLYWYQQILGQGPKLLIQFQNNGVVDDSQLPKDRFSAERLKGVDSTLKIQPAKLEDSAVYLCASSPDGRRGIGENEQYFGPGTRLTVT.

Only a few counts were recorded for this clonotype. V gene TRBV7-2 combines with J gene TRBJ2-3; D not certain. The CDR3 is made up of 14 amino acids. The germline V gene encodes CDR1 SGHTA and CDR2 FQGNSA. The V end was cut by 4 bases, the J end by 6 bases, with 14 bases between. The CDR3 spells CASSSLVNLDTQYF. The CDR3 DNA follows: TGTGCCAGCAGCTCCCTGGTTAACCTGGATACGCAGTATTTT.

This chain joins TRBV6-6 and TRBJ2-5; D remains ambiguous. This CDR3 has 12 residues. Germline values: CDR1 MNHNY, CDR2 SVGAGI (reference sequence). Trimming cost V 7 bases and J 2 bases, with 8 bases left between them. CDR3 protein: CASKFHQETQYF. The CDR3 coding sequence is TGTGCCAGCAAGTTCCATCAAGAGACCCAGTACTTC.

The rearrangement joins TRBV6-2 or TRBV6-3 to TRBJ2-3; D is tentatively TRBD1 or TRBD2 (5 bases each). Germline V gene lookup returns CDR1 MNHEY and CDR2 SVGEGT. This CDR3 spans 17 amino acids. V was cut by 0 bases and J by 2 bases, with 15 bases left in between. CDR3 DNA sequence: TGTGCCAGCAGTTACTCGGGGGTCGAAGGGTACACAGATACGCAGTATTTT. Residues: CASSYSGVEGYTDTQYF.

A few counts support this clonotype. The chain uses TRBV6-2 or TRBV6-3 and TRBJ2-1; 7 bases match TRBD2. Germline trimming cut 6 bases from V and 2 bases from J; bases unmatched to any gene: 7. The CDR3 is made up of 15 amino acids. Germline V CDR1 and CDR2: MNHEY, SVGEGT. The DNA for the CDR3 is TGTGCCAGCAGCTGGGCGCTAGCGGCCTACAATGAGCAGTTCTTC. Amino acids: CASSWALAAYNEQFF.

The rearrangement joins TRBV27 to TRBJ2-2; D gene unclear. Per germline, CDR1 MNHEY and CDR2 SMNVEV (reference sequence). V lost 10 bases to trimming and J lost 6 bases, with 15 bases between them. The CDR3 is made up of 13 amino acids. DNA for the CDR3: TGTGCCACCTACTACCGACCAGCCGGGGAGCTGTTTTTT. It specifies CATYYRPAGELFF.

This clonotype was found a few times. The chain combines TRBV19 with TRBJ1-4; possible D gene TRBD1, 6 bases. The CDR3 covers 16 residues. CDR1 is LNHDA and CDR2 is SQIVND in the germline V gene (reference sequence). The V end was cut by 7 bases, the J end by 8 bases, with 23 bases between. For the CDR3, the DNA is TGTGCCAGTACTAGAACGGGGGGCCGAGCTGGAGAAAAACTGTTTTTT. It codes for CASTRTGGRAGEKLFF.

The rearrangement joins TRBV12-3 or TRBV12-4 to TRBJ2-7, with 7 bases identical to TRBD2. J was trimmed by 1 base and V by 5 bases; bases with no gene match: 5. There are 14 residues in the CDR3. CDR3: CASSRGGRSYEQYF. The CDR3 DNA follows: TGTGCCAGCAGTCGGGGAGGGAGGTCCTACGAGCAGTACTTC.

This clonotype was seen a few times. The V call is TRBV18, the J call TRBJ2-7, with 9 bases matching TRBD1. With V trimmed by 1 base and J by 4 bases, 8 bases remained unmatched. The CDR3 loop spans 16 amino acids. Germline assignment: CDR1 KGHSH and CDR2 LQKENI. The CDR3 protein is CASSPQAGQGGYEQYF. CDR3 bases: TGTGCCAGCTCACCACAGGCGGGACAGGGCGGATACGAGCAGTACTTC. The whole variable domain, filled in from reference TRBV18 and TRBJ2-7, reads NAGVMQNPRHLVRRRGQEARLRCSPMKGHSHVYWYRQLPEEGLKFMVYLQKENIIDESGMPKERFSAEFPKEGPSILRIQQVVRGDSAAYFCASSPQAGQGGYEQYFGPGTRLTVT.

The rearrangement joins TRBV7-8 to TRBJ2-4, with D possibly being TRBD1 or TRBD2 (6 bases each). The germline CDR1 and CDR2 sequences are SGHVS and FQNEAQ. CDR3 length: 16 amino acids. Between the trimmed V and J ends, which lost 2 bases and 0 bases, there was a span of 11 bases. CDR3 sequence (DNA): TGTGCCAGCAGCTTAAAGGGGGGCGCAGCCAAAAACATTCAGTACTTC. The encoded protein is CASSLKGGAAKNIQYF.

This clonotype was seen only once. The chain couples TRBV23-1 to TRBJ1-5; D is ambiguous. TRBV23-1 qualifies as an ORF whose function is uncertain. Trimming removed 4 bases from V and 0 bases from J, with 13 bases in between. This CDR3 is 16 amino acids long. The CDR3 loop reads CASSLSGPNSNQPQHF. CDR3 sequence (DNA): TGCGCCAGCAGTCTTTCCGGGCCGAATAGCAATCAGCCCCAGCATTTT.

This clonotype was detected a few times. This chain links TRBV7-2 with TRBJ2-1, with 7 bases that match TRBD2. Germline V CDR1 and CDR2: SGHTA, FQGNSA. Trimming at V came to 5 bases and at J to 7 bases, leaving 8 bases not matched to a gene. CDR3 size: 14 residues. The CDR3, as DNA: TGTGCCAGCAGCAAGGGACCAGCGGGGAATGAGCAGTTCTTC. Its translation is CASSKGPAGNEQFF. Complete variable domain (other parts from reference TRBV7-2 and TRBJ2-1): GAGVSQSPSNKVTEKGKDVELRCDPISGHTALYWYRQSLGQGLEFLIYFQGNSAPDKSGLPSDRFSAERTGGSVSTLTIQRTQQEDSAVYLCASSKGPAGNEQFFGPGTRLTVL.

Only a few counts were recorded for this clonotype. This chain joins TRBV20-1 and TRBJ2-2; the D is unclear. V was cut by 6 bases and J by 6 bases, with 11 bases left in between. CDR1 and CDR2 (germline): DFQATT, SNEGSKA (reference sequence). CDR3 length: 12 residues. CDR3 in amino acids: CSATSLPGELFF. DNA of the CDR3: TGCAGTGCCACATCACTACCCGGGGAGCTGTTTTTT.

V usage is TRBV28 and J usage is TRBJ1-5; the D is unclear. The CDR3 extends over 14 amino acids. Germline V gives CDR1 MDHEN, CDR2 SYDVKM. V was cut by 6 bases and J by 7 bases, with 16 bases left in between. The CDR3 protein is CASRMRALSQPQHF. In nucleotides, the CDR3 is TGTGCCAGCAGAATGCGGGCTCTCTCGCAGCCCCAGCATTTT. The whole variable domain, filled in from reference TRBV28 and TRBJ1-5, reads DVKVTQSSRYLVKRTGEKVFLECVQDMDHENMFWYRQDPGLGLRLIYFSYDVKMKEKGDIPEGYSVSREKKERFSLILESASTNQTSMYLCASRMRALSQPQHFGDGTRLSIL.

There are a few counts of this clonotype. This sequence joins TRBV4-3 and TRBJ2-5; D is uncertain. Looked up from germline, CDR1 is LGHNA and CDR2 is YSLEER. The CDR3 is made up of 14 amino acids. The V and J ends lost 1 base and 2 bases respectively, with 8 bases between them. The chain's CDR3 is CASSQAHNQETQYF. DNA of the CDR3: TGCGCCAGCAGCCAAGCCCACAATCAAGAGACCCAGTACTTC.

The sample holds a few counts of this clonotype. The chain's CDR3 is CSARAGLARTDTQYF. DNA for the CDR3: TGCAGTGCTAGGGCCGGACTAGCTCGCACAGATACGCAGTATTTT. The rearrangement joins TRBV20-1 to TRBJ2-3, with 8 nucleotides matching TRBD2. CDR1 DFQATT and CDR2 SNEGSKA come from the germline V gene (reference sequence). CDR3 length: 15 residues. Unmatched junction bases numbered 6, after V lost 3 bases and J lost 1 base.

This clonotype showed up just a few times. The chain carries TRBV15 and TRBJ2-1; 10 bases line up with TRBD2. The CDR3 covers 15 residues. Germline V gene lookup returns CDR1 LNHNV and CDR2 YYDKDF (reference sequence). Unmatched junction bases numbered 0, after V lost 4 bases and J lost 0 bases. This chain's CDR3 is CATSTSGSSYNEQFF. CDR3 nucleotides: TGTGCCACCAGCACTAGCGGGAGCTCCTACAATGAGCAGTTCTTC.

This clonotype was detected only a few times. The chain has TRBV28 and TRBJ2-7; possibly TRBD1 or TRBD2 for D (6 bases each). CDR1 MDHEN and CDR2 SYDVKM come from the germline V gene. This CDR3 is 14 amino acids long. Trimming removed 3 bases from V and 4 bases from J, with 13 bases in between. The chain's CDR3 is CASSLVGGEYEQYF. The CDR3 bases are TGTGCCAGCAGTTTGGTGGGGGGCGAGTACGAGCAGTACTTC.

This clonotype was observed a few times. The chain recombines TRBV2 with TRBJ2-1, with TRBD1 matching over 8 bases. The CDR3 contains 13 residues. V lost 8 bases to trimming and J lost 5 bases; unmatched junction nucleotides: 5. Germline V gene lookup returns CDR1 SNHLY and CDR2 FYNNEI. In DNA form, the CDR3 reads TGTGCCAGCCGGACAGGGCGGGACAATGAGCAGTTCTTC. Its protein is CASRTGRDNEQFF.

V usage is TRBV7-2 and J usage is TRBJ2-3; D call uncertain. The CDR3 length is 15 residues. Germline V lookup: CDR1 SGHTA, CDR2 FQGNSA. V gave up 3 bases and J gave up 2 bases, with 12 bases separating them. This CDR3 reads CASSFGGSPTDTQYF. The CDR3, as DNA: TGTGCCAGCAGCTTCGGTGGCAGTCCCACAGATACGCAGTATTTT.

This clonotype has only a few counts. V is TRBV20-1 and J is TRBJ2-2, with a possible D match to TRBD1 (6 bases). Trimming removed 1 base at V and 4 bases at J, with 16 bases between. CDR1 and CDR2 (germline): DFQATT, SNEGSKA (reference sequence). CDR3 size: 16 residues. CDR3 DNA: TGCAGTGCTAGAGCGGCAACAGGGTTTGCCACCGGGGAGCTGTTTTTT. Translation gives CSARAATGFATGELFF.

The V call is TRBV12-3 or TRBV12-4, the J call TRBJ2-2; unclear D gene. This CDR3 spans 14 amino acids. The germline V and J ends were trimmed by 2 bases and 5 bases, with 9 bases remaining between them. CDR3 nucleotide sequence: TGTGCCAGCAGTTTACCCACGGGTACCGGGGAGCTGTTTTTT. It specifies CASSLPTGTGELFF.

The sample holds a few counts of this clonotype. This sequence joins TRBV3-1 and TRBJ1-1; TRBD1 might be the D (6 bases). Germline V gives CDR1 LGHDT, CDR2 YNNKEL (reference sequence). There are 13 residues in the CDR3. The V end lost 5 bases, the J end lost 7 bases, and 14 bases lay between the germline ends. The CDR3 loop is CASSTQTGGEAFF. The CDR3 DNA follows: TGTGCCAGCAGCACGCAGACAGGAGGTGAAGCTTTCTTT.